This TCR beta chain was identified in a study of Graves' ophthalmopathy and Graves' hyperthyroidism. Study-level results: Sensitivity of around 85% and specificity of roughly 80% were achieved when a 13-signature model separated ophthalmopathy from stable hyperthyroidism.

Per germline, CDR1 MNHNS and CDR2 SASEGT. The CDR3 consists of 17 residues. V was clipped by 5 bases and J by 10 bases, with 24 bases between them. At least ten counts were recorded for this clonotype. Its specificity is unknown. Amplification from RNA transcripts yielded the TCR beta CDR3 regions. The first-round RT-PCR employed HTBI primers together with the Qiagen OneStep RT-PCR kit. A multiplex PCR was then performed as the second round. TCRdb re-derived calls from the multiplex PCR reads in MiXCR, one entry per CDR3 protein. Of around 470,000 distinct CDR3 sequences in the sample, 13% to 15% were seen once. Each diagnosis was determined on the basis of clinical symptoms, serum thyroxine, TRAb, thyroid ultrasound and orbital computed tomography.

The chain joins TRBV6-1 to TRBJ1-6; TRBD1 is a possible D gene (5 bases). Material: blood. The source is a woman in her thirties with Graves' ophthalmopathy. This CDR3 reads CASSRRGSDESRSPLHF. The CDR3 DNA reads as TGTGCCAGCAGTCGCCGGGGCAGTGATGAATCGCGCTCACCCCTCCACTTT.